Presented here are 5 T cell receptor beta chains from one specimen sequenced in a study of T cells in Graves' hyperthyroidism and ophthalmopathy. The TCR beta CDR3 regions underwent amplification using RNA transcripts as the source. TCR CDR3 underwent first-round RT-PCR with the HTBI primer set. One entry per CDR3 protein, called by TCRdb with MiXCR from the multiplex PCR reads. The repertoire has fewer than 350,000 distinct CDR3 sequences, roughly a fifth of them found once; the top ten carry 35% to 45%. The sample was blood. The receptor set was obtained from a man aged 50 to 60 with Graves' ophthalmopathy.

This clonotype was detected only a few times. V is TRBV9 and J is TRBJ2-7; D gene ambiguous. Between the trimmed V and J ends, which lost 0 bases and 5 bases, there was a span of 12 bases. This CDR3 has 14 amino acids. Per germline, CDR1 SGDLS and CDR2 YYNGEE. In DNA form, the CDR3 reads TGTGCCAGCAGCGTAGAACCTGGCCCCGACGAGCAGTACTTC. Its translation is CASSVEPGPDEQYF.

The chain couples TRBV28 to TRBJ1-1, with D maybe TRBD1 (5 bases). Trimming took 1 base from V and 0 from J, leaving 9 bases between them. Germline loops: CDR1 MDHEN, CDR2 SYDVKM. This CDR3 comprises 15 residues. This chain's CDR3 is CASSLLGGLNTEAFF. CDR3 bases: TGTGCCAGCAGTTTATTGGGGGGATTGAACACTGAAGCTTTCTTT.

This clonotype was counted only a few times. The rearrangement links TRBV5-1 to TRBJ2-2, with 7 bases aligning to TRBD1. V was pared by 3 bases and J by 7 bases, with 12 bases of the junction left unmatched. The CDR3 totals 16 residues. Germline CDR1 and CDR2: SGHRS and YFSETQ. CDR3 bases: TGCGCCAGCAGCTATTTCCCGGGACAGCGGAACGGGGAGCTGTTTTTT. Translating gives CASSYFPGQRNGELFF.

This clonotype was picked up many times. The chain couples TRBV3-1 to TRBJ2-1; 10 bases are shared with TRBD2. The CDR3 contains 18 residues. With 4 bases clipped from V and 6 bases from J, the junction kept 15 bases outside the gene matches. Looked up from germline, CDR1 is LGHDT and CDR2 is YNNKEL (reference sequence). CDR3: CASSREQTRLAGGNEQFF. In DNA, the CDR3 is TGTGCCAGCAGCCGCGAGCAGACCAGACTAGCGGGTGGCAATGAGCAGTTCTTC.

The chain recombines TRBV7-8 with TRBJ2-7; tentative D call: TRBD2 (6 bases). The CDR3 is 15 amino acids. The germline V gene encodes CDR1 SGHVS and CDR2 FQNEAQ. V was pared by 2 bases and J by 4 bases, with 15 bases between. CDR3 region: CASSLRRGLVYEQYF. Here the CDR3 DNA reads TGTGCCAGCAGCTTAAGGCGGGGATTAGTATACGAGCAGTACTTC.